This T cell receptor beta chain was sequenced for a study of blood T cells in healthy people across ages. Whole-study findings and limits: A roughly linear fall in TCR beta diversity per million T cells was seen with increasing age. Correlation between TCR beta diversity and naive T cell percentage was strong.

V was pared by 5 bases and J by 8 bases, with 12 bases of the junction left unmatched. The CDR3 has 17 residues. Germline CDR1 and CDR2: SGHVS and FNYEAQ. A J-beta primer mix and a sample-barcoded 5' primer were used in a second PCR of about 6 to 12 cycles. Each CDR3 protein gets one entry after TCRdb re-called the 5' RACE reads with MiXCR. This table holds 1.5 million to 2 million distinct CDR3 sequences, approximately 28% found once. Remarks on this clonotype: Its antigen is not identified.

The sample consisted of blood. The sequence derives from a woman in her twenties or thirties in good health. The chain carries TRBV7-6 and TRBJ2-1, with 13 bases lining up with TRBD2. The CDR3 is CASSPRTSGGPRDEQFF. DNA for the CDR3: TGTGCCAGCAGCCCCAGGACTAGCGGGGGCCCCAGAGATGAGCAGTTCTTC.